This T cell receptor beta chain was sequenced for a study of T cell repertoires in cytomegalovirus infection. About the study: Well-studied HLA-B-restricted CMV epitopes were used in the study alongside recently identified HLA-C-restricted ones. Indications of both CMV infection and matching HLA type were provided by public TCR beta signatures.

MiXCR, applied by TCRdb to the reads, yields one record per CDR3 protein. Of 86,000 or so distinct CDR3 sequences listed, more than 20% are singletons. Regarding the study as a whole: Carriers of CMV plus the relevant HLA were identified by cumulative public TCR beta family frequency. The study found HLA-C-restricted CMV-specific TCR beta clonotypes dominating the ex vivo response.

Note on this clonotype: What it binds is unknown.

The CDR3 spans 15 residues. With 1 base clipped from V and 4 bases from J, the junction kept 6 bases outside the gene matches. Germline V lookup: CDR1 MGHRA, CDR2 YSYEKL. This receptor was obtained from a human donor in good health (CMV status not recorded). Some clones in this sample may be carry-over from other donors' samples. The rearrangement uses TRBV4-1 and TRBJ2-7, with 8 bases identical to TRBD2. The source material was CD8+ T cells from cultured PBMCs, sampled from culture after CMV antigen stimulation. The CDR3 sequence is CASSQGGSGEYEQYF. CDR3 nucleotide sequence: TGCGCCAGCAGCCAAGGTGGTAGCGGGGAATACGAGCAGTACTTC.